This entry lists 12 T cell receptor beta chains sequenced from one sample in a study of tumor-infiltrating lymphocytes in localized non-small cell lung cancer. Only in-frame clones appear in the TCRdb table, and some are missing; sequencing was by immunoSEQ multiplex PCR. The data contain roughly 16,000 clones, 65% to 75% of them seen just once; the ten biggest clones take up roughly 6%. The sample was lung tumor tissue. These receptors were taken from a human donor with non-small cell lung cancer.

The J gene is TRBJ2-5, the V gene TRBV7-9; 9 bases match TRBD2. Losses at the gene ends were 5 bases for V and 5 bases for J; bases not matched to a gene: 9. The CDR3 contains 15 residues. Per germline, CDR1 SEHNR and CDR2 FQNEAQ (reference sequence). CDR3 in amino acids: CASSPGGLASETQYF. The CDR3 DNA follows: TGTGCCAGCAGCCCTGGGGGACTAGCTTCCGAGACCCAGTACTTC.

The chain uses TRBV5-5 and TRBJ2-2; D remains unclear. Trimming pared 0 bases from V and 1 base from J, leaving 4 bases between. The germline CDR1 and CDR2 sequences are SGHKS and YYEKEE (reference sequence). There are 14 residues in the CDR3. Written as DNA, the CDR3 is TGTGCCAGCAGCTTGGGAATGAACACCGGGGAGCTGTTTTTT. Translated: CASSLGMNTGELFF.

This clone was seen only once. The J gene is TRBJ2-2, the V gene TRBV9; a possible D gene is TRBD1 (6 bases). V lost 4 bases, J lost 6 bases, and 10 bases lay in between. Germline CDR1 and CDR2: SGDLS and YYNGEE. CDR3 length equals 13 residues. The CDR3, as DNA: TGTGCCAGCAGCTTTAACAGGGCCGGGGAGCTGTTTTTT. Its translation is CASSFNRAGELFF.

The rearrangement links TRBV6-6 to TRBJ1-1; D is unresolved. Between the trimmed V and J ends, which lost 2 bases and 8 bases, there was a span of 21 bases. This CDR3 comprises 16 residues. CDR1 is MNHNY and CDR2 is SVGAGI in the germline V gene (reference sequence). The CDR3 loop reads CASSYTKEIRGKEAFF. In nucleotides, the CDR3 is TGTGCCAGCAGTTACACAAAGGAAATCAGAGGGAAGGAAGCTTTCTTT.

This clone was observed a handful of times. This chain connects TRBV7-2 to TRBJ2-7; 7 nucleotides line up with TRBD1. This CDR3 spans 15 amino acids. The germline gives CDR1 SGHTA, CDR2 FQGNSA. J lost 3 bases, V lost 1 base, and 6 bases had no gene match. The CDR3 DNA sequence: TGTGCCAGCAGCTTAGGTGGGGACAGCTACTACGAGCAGTACTTC. Translating gives CASSLGGDSYYEQYF.

The chain links TRBV10-1 to TRBJ1-2; no clear D gene. V was pared by 3 bases and J by 1 base, with 3 bases between. This CDR3 contains 12 residues. Germline lookup yields CDR1 WNHNN and CDR2 SYGVQD (reference sequence). CDR3 region: CASSDSNYGYTF. The CDR3 coding sequence is TGCGCCAGCAGTGACAGTAACTATGGCTACACCTTC.

The V and J genes are TRBV5-1 and TRBJ1-3, with TRBD1 as a possible D gene (6 bases). The germline V gene encodes CDR1 SGHRS and CDR2 YFSETQ. Trimming removed 2 bases from V and 2 bases from J, with 17 bases in between. This CDR3 comprises 17 residues. As DNA, the CDR3 is TGCGCCAGCAGCTTAGCCCCCGGGGGGCATACTGGAAACACCATATATTTT. This translates into CASSLAPGGHTGNTIYF.

The table lists this clone with a count of one. J is TRBJ2-7 and V is TRBV7-9, with TRBD2 matching 7 bases. The CDR3 loop spans 15 amino acids. Trimming removed 3 bases from V and 5 bases from J; junction bases left unmatched: 10. The germline gives CDR1 SEHNR, CDR2 FQNEAQ (reference sequence). CDR3 sequence: CASSLGGGSPHEQYF. Written as DNA, the CDR3 is TGTGCCAGCAGCTTGGGAGGCGGGAGTCCCCACGAGCAGTACTTC.

This sequence joins TRBV28 and TRBJ2-5, with D tentatively TRBD1 (6 bases). Germline loops: CDR1 MDHEN, CDR2 SYDVKM. V lost 3 bases, J lost 3 bases, and 20 bases lay in between. The length of the CDR3 is 17 residues. CDR3 coding DNA: TGTGCCAGCAGTTTTTACAGGGCTCGTACCAAGGAAGAGACCCAGTACTTC. Its protein product is CASSFYRARTKEETQYF.

This CDR3 is CAISDRGNQPQHF. The CDR3 region has the DNA TGTGCCATCAGTGACAGGGGCAATCAGCCCCAGCATTTT. The chain couples TRBV10-3 to TRBJ1-5, with D maybe TRBD1 (5 bases). Trimming took off 3 bases at V and 2 bases at J, with 5 bases between the two ends. The CDR3 sequence is 13 residues long. Germline values: CDR1 ENHRY, CDR2 SYGVKD.

The chain recombines TRBV4-2 with TRBJ1-1, with a possible D match to TRBD1 (5 bases). The CDR3 has 15 amino acids. The V gene lost 4 bases and the J gene lost 3 bases, with 15 bases spanning the gap. In germline, CDR1 is LGHNA, CDR2 YNFKEQ. The CDR3 sequence is CASSRFFRGDTEAFF. In DNA, the CDR3 is TGTGCCAGCAGCCGCTTCTTTAGAGGGGACACTGAAGCTTTCTTT.

By its share, this clone is medium-sized. The chain couples TRBV11-1 to TRBJ2-7; 8 positions agree with TRBD1. Looked up from germline, CDR1 is SGHAT and CDR2 is FQDESV (reference sequence). This CDR3 contains 14 residues. After removal of 5 bases from V and 6 bases from J, the junction contained 9 bases not matched to a gene. CDR3: CASSVSGGAGEQYF. CDR3 in DNA: TGTGCCAGCAGCGTATCAGGGGGCGCGGGCGAGCAGTACTTC.